The 6 T cell receptor beta chains listed next were all sequenced from one sample in a study of technical replicates of blood from several donors. Clones were sequenced by immunoSEQ multiplex PCR, and TCRdb holds only the in-frame ones, with some missing. Of some 79,000 clones in the sample, 75% to 95% are singletons; the top ten hold about 0.35%. The specimen was T cells isolated from PBMCs. These receptors were taken from a human donor in good health. Some clones in this sample may be carry-over from other donors' samples.

The chain couples TRBV4-1 to TRBJ1-1; D is uncertain. With 0 bases removed from V and 1 base from J, the gap between germline ends came to 6 bases. Germline loops: CDR1 MGHRA, CDR2 YSYEKL. This CDR3 is 14 amino acids long. The CDR3 loop reads CASSQDNGNTEAFF. The CDR3 DNA sequence: TGCGCCAGCAGCCAAGATAACGGGAACACTGAAGCTTTCTTT.

This rearrangement joins TRBV19 to TRBJ2-1; D gene uncertain. Trimming removed 5 bases from V and 0 bases from J, with 11 bases in between. Looked up from germline, CDR1 is LNHDA and CDR2 is SQIVND (reference sequence). The CDR3 contains 15 residues. CDR3 protein: CASSVYFFSYNEQFF. CDR3 in DNA: TGTGCCAGTAGTGTTTATTTTTTCTCCTACAATGAGCAGTTCTTC.

Concerning this clone: Other nucleotide sequences from this sample produce the same CDR3. The chain couples TRBV7-8 to TRBJ2-5; D unresolved. Trimming pared 3 bases from V and 3 bases from J, leaving 8 bases between. Germline CDR1 and CDR2: SGHVS and FQNEAQ. The CDR3 length is 13 residues. CDR3 sequence reads: CASSFGSEETQYF. CDR3 nucleotide sequence: TGTGCCAGCAGCTTCGGGTCTGAAGAGACCCAGTACTTC.

The V call is TRBV7-9, the J call TRBJ1-1; unclear D gene. Between the trimmed V and J ends, which lost 4 bases and 6 bases, there was a span of 6 bases. Germline assignment: CDR1 SEHNR and CDR2 FQNEAQ (reference sequence). The CDR3 extends over 11 amino acids. The CDR3 loop is CASSSTAEAFF. Here the CDR3 DNA reads TGTGCCAGCAGCTCCACGGCTGAAGCTTTCTTT. The variable domain in full, completed from reference TRBV7-9 and TRBJ1-1, reads DTGVSQNPRHKITKRGQNVTFRCDPISEHNRLYWYRQTLGQGPEFLTYFQNEAQLEKSRLLSDRFSAERPKGSFSTLEIQRTEQGDSAMYLCASSSTAEAFFGQGTRLTVV.

This chain connects TRBV19 to TRBJ1-1; 7 positions match TRBD1. The CDR3 runs to 14 residues. Losses at the gene ends were 5 bases for V and 4 bases for J; bases not matched to a gene: 7. Germline loops: CDR1 LNHDA, CDR2 SQIVND (reference sequence). CDR3 in DNA: TGTGCCAGTAGTCCTCACCGGGACAGCACTGAAGCTTTCTTT. Its protein is CASSPHRDSTEAFF.

V is TRBV28 and J is TRBJ2-5; D is perhaps TRBD1 (6 bases). In germline, CDR1 is MDHEN, CDR2 SYDVKM. The CDR3 has 13 amino acids. Trimming pared 7 bases from V and 5 bases from J, leaving 14 bases between. Here the CDR3 DNA reads TGTGCCAGCACCACAGGGTACGTGGAGACCCAGTACTTC. Translated, it gives CASTTGYVETQYF.